This TCR beta chain was recorded in a study of cytomegalovirus exposure and HLA in healthy donors. With 3 bases removed from V and 9 bases from J, the gap between germline ends came to 15 bases. The CDR3 is 14 residues long. Germline CDR1 MNHEY, CDR2 SMNVEV (reference sequence). Study observations and caveats: Some TCR beta chains (roughly 160 of them) were listed as cytomegalovirus-associated.

Healthy bone marrow donors made up the donors. This clone was detected only once. Its target is unknown. Amplification used 60 Vbeta primers and 13 Jbeta primers. The repertoire was sequenced with immunoSEQ multiplex PCR; TCRdb's copy has only in-frame clones and lacks some. The sample contains about 100,000 clones, about four fifths of which appear only once. The chain uses TRBV27 and TRBJ1-5; perhaps TRBD1 as D (5 bases). The sequence came from a middle-aged woman in good health and CMV-seronegative. The sequencing input was PBMCs. The CDR3 reads CASSFGGGEGPQHF. The CDR3 nucleotides are TGTGCCAGCAGTTTTGGGGGAGGAGAAGGGCCCCAGCATTTT.